The sample holds many counts of the clone carrying this T cell receptor (beta chain). Its specificity is unknown. Trimming took 5 bases from V and 2 from J; bases not matched to a gene: 25. This CDR3 is 21 amino acids long. Germline loops: CDR1 MGHDK, CDR2 SYGVNS. Each diagnosis drew on symptoms, thyroxine, TRAb, thyroid ultrasound and orbital computed tomography findings. This entry belongs to a study of T cells in Graves' hyperthyroidism and ophthalmopathy. Findings and limits, study-wide: Prediction of ophthalmopathy progression came a median roughly 7.1 months pre-onset. Blood samples included most of the expanded thyroid clonotypes exceeding 0.001.

Authors of the study amplified TCR beta CDR3 regions from RNA transcripts. The TCR CDR3 first-round RT-PCR relied on the HTBI primer set. TCRdb reprocessed the multiplex PCR reads with MiXCR, giving one entry per CDR3 protein. This table holds approximately 400,000 distinct CDR3 sequences, about 20% found once. V and J are TRBV25-1 and TRBJ2-7, with 9 bases lining up with TRBD1. This receptor was identified in a woman younger than 30 with Graves' hyperthyroidism. Sequenced input: blood. CDR3 sequence reads: CASSPKFVVPLTGGRTYEQYF. The DNA of the CDR3 is TGTGCCAGCAGTCCAAAGTTTGTGGTGCCACTAACAGGGGGCAGGACCTACGAGCAGTACTTC.